The T cell receptor beta chain described here comes from a study of OX40 agonist ivuxolimab in advanced cancers. TCRdb's copy holds only in-frame clones and misses some; the assay was immunoSEQ multiplex PCR. This sample has tens of thousands of clones, with more than 75% found just once. The sequence was obtained from an adult with an advanced solid tumor such as melanoma, head and neck, liver or kidney cancer. The sequences come from CD4+ or CD8+ T cells sorted from blood, collected in a trial of the OX40 agonist ivuxolimab.

The CDR3: CASSRAGTGFDIQYF. DNA of the CDR3: TGCGCCAGCAGCCGGGCCGGGACAGGGTTTGACATTCAGTACTTC. This chain joins TRBV5-1 and TRBJ2-4; 9 nucleotides match TRBD1. CDR3 length: 15 amino acids. After removal of 4 bases from V and 8 bases from J, the junction contained 10 bases not matched to a gene. Per germline, CDR1 SGHRS and CDR2 YFSETQ.